The 15 T cell receptor beta chains below come from one sample, sequenced in a study of vaccination effects on CD4 cells after COVID-19. Before sequencing, viral peptide pools were used by the ViraFEST assay to expand antigen-specific CD4+ T cells. The authors isolated CD4+ T cells after around nine days of culture. Everyone in the study got two shots of either the BNT162b2 or mRNA-1273 vaccine. Which antigens these TCRs recognize remains unknown. The repertoire was sequenced with immunoSEQ multiplex PCR; TCRdb's copy has only in-frame clones and lacks some. The repertoire includes tens of thousands of clones, roughly 81% of them detected once, and around 1.5% sits in the top ten. The sample was CD4+ T cells from PBMCs cultured with HCoV-229E spike peptides, taken after COVID-19 vaccination. The receptor set was obtained from a human donor who received a COVID-19 vaccine.

V and J are TRBV7-3 and TRBJ2-5; TRBD1 matches 10 bases. The CDR3 length is 14 residues. Losses at the gene ends were 6 bases for V and 4 bases for J; bases not matched to a gene: 5. Germline V gene lookup returns CDR1 SGHTA and CDR2 FQGTGA. DNA of the CDR3: TGTGCCAGCAGTCGACAGGGGGCAAGAGAGACCCAGTACTTC. Translation: CASSRQGARETQYF.

The gene calls are TRBV5-8 and TRBJ1-2, with 8 bases fitting TRBD1. The CDR3 runs to 16 residues. Germline-derived CDR1 and CDR2 are SGHTS and YDEGEE. J gave up 4 bases and V 1 base, and 9 bases lay outside the gene matches. The chain's CDR3 is CASSLTAGGLSYGYTF. The CDR3 nucleotides are TGTGCCAGCAGCTTGACAGCAGGGGGCCTTAGCTATGGCTACACCTTC.

The genes are TRBV9 and TRBJ2-3; a possible D gene is TRBD2 (7 bases). Trimming took 0 bases from V and 6 from J, leaving 14 bases between them. CDR1 is SGDLS, CDR2 YYNGEE, per germline. This CDR3 contains 15 residues. The CDR3 nucleotides read TGTGCCAGCAGCGTAGTGGGGGGGGCCGGGGATACGCAGTATTTT. Encoded protein: CASSVVGGAGDTQYF.

This clone was counted between two and nine times. V usage is TRBV4-3 and J usage is TRBJ1-4, with unresolved D. Trimming left V 0 bases short and J 10 bases short, with 15 bases between. Germline CDR1 is LGHNA and CDR2 is YSLEER. The CDR3 loop spans 15 amino acids. The CDR3 nucleotides read TGCGCCAGCAGCCAAGATAGGGCAGGAGGCGGAAAACTGTTTTTT. Its protein is CASSQDRAGGGKLFF.

This clone was seen only a few times. The chain is built from TRBV6-1 and TRBJ2-3, with D possibly TRBD1 on 6 matching bases. Trimming shortened V by 2 bases and J by 0 bases, and 15 bases separated the two germline ends. The CDR3 runs to 17 residues. Germline V lookup: CDR1 MNHNS, CDR2 SASEGT. The CDR3 DNA sequence: TGTGCCAGCAGTGAACGGGCGCAGGGGCGGAGCACAGATACGCAGTATTTT. This codes for CASSERAQGRSTDTQYF.

The chain combines TRBV5-8 with TRBJ2-3; D is undetermined. The CDR3 spans 16 residues. Deletions cut 3 bases from V and 1 base from J, with 15 bases between. In germline, CDR1 is SGHTS, CDR2 YDEGEE. Here the CDR3 DNA reads TGTGCCAGCAGCTCACGACAAGGACGGGGCACAGATACGCAGTATTTT. It is translated as CASSSRQGRGTDTQYF.

The genes are TRBV7-3 and TRBJ1-2; D possibly corresponds to TRBD1 (5 bases). The CDR3 totals 15 residues. Trimming took off 1 base at V and 3 bases at J, with 12 bases between the two ends. Per the germline V gene, CDR1 is SGHTA and CDR2 is FQGTGA. The DNA of the CDR3 is TGTGCCAGCAGCTTAAGGGGAACGGGGGACTATGGCTACACCTTC. This gives the protein CASSLRGTGDYGYTF.

This clone was recorded a few times. Other DNA sequences within the sample encode an identical CDR3. This chain links TRBV18 with TRBJ2-2, with D possibly TRBD1 on 5 matching bases. The V gene lost 0 bases and the J gene lost 1 base, with 6 bases spanning the gap. This CDR3 has 15 amino acids. Per germline, CDR1 KGHSH and CDR2 LQKENI. The CDR3, as DNA: TGTGCCAGCTCACCACCGGACAAGAACACCGGGGAGCTGTTTTTT. Protein sequence: CASSPPDKNTGELFF.

This clone was detected only once. The chain recombines TRBV7-7 with TRBJ2-1, with 8 bases that match TRBD1. This CDR3 has 15 amino acids. Germline CDR1 is SSHAT and CDR2 is FNYEAQ (reference sequence). Unmatched junction bases numbered 9, after V lost 4 bases and J lost 7 bases. The CDR3 protein is CASSSDRGKTNEQFF. In nucleotides, the CDR3 is TGTGCCAGCAGCTCCGACAGGGGAAAGACGAATGAGCAGTTCTTC.

The chain joins TRBV3-1 (or the pseudogene TRBV3-2) to TRBJ2-2; D perhaps matches TRBD1 (5 bases). This CDR3 spans 16 amino acids. Deletions cut 4 bases from V and 1 base from J, with 13 bases between. In germline, CDR1 is LGHDT, CDR2 YNNKEL (reference sequence). For the CDR3, the DNA is TGTGCCAGCAGCCTATTGGCCACAGGGAACACCGGGGAGCTGTTTTTT. Amino acids: CASSLLATGNTGELFF.

The chain employs TRBV5-1 and TRBJ1-2; TRBD1 agrees at 9 bases. The V segment lost 3 bases and the J segment 6 bases; nucleotides outside the gene matches: 6. The CDR3 is made up of 14 amino acids. Per germline, CDR1 SGHRS and CDR2 YFSETQ. Written as DNA, the CDR3 is TGCGCCAGCAGCTCGGGACAGGGAGGAAATGGCTACACCTTC. It is translated as CASSSGQGGNGYTF.

In DNA, the CDR3 is TGTGCCAGCAGTTTATTACGAGAGTATACGCAGTATTTT. Its protein product is CASSLLREYTQYF. This sequence joins TRBV7-3 and TRBJ2-3; D uncertain. CDR1 and CDR2 from the germline V gene are SGHTA and FQGTGA. V was cut by 6 bases and J by 7 bases, with 14 bases left in between. The CDR3 covers 13 residues.

The V and J genes are TRBV7-2 and TRBJ2-3; D uncertain. This CDR3 region has 14 residues. Germline CDR1 SGHTA, CDR2 FQGNSA. V gave up 1 base and J gave up 2 bases, with 7 bases separating them. The CDR3 DNA sequence: TGTGCCAGCAGCTTAGGGGTCTACACAGATACGCAGTATTTT. It codes for CASSLGVYTDTQYF.

The chain combines TRBV7-8 with TRBJ1-6; D might be TRBD1 (5 bases). The CDR3 has 15 residues. Germline V gene lookup returns CDR1 SGHVS and CDR2 FQNEAQ. V dropped 3 bases and J dropped 5 bases, with 11 bases sitting between them. CDR3 amino acids: CASSFPGGDNSPLHF. In DNA, the CDR3 is TGTGCCAGCAGCTTTCCCGGGGGGGATAATTCACCCCTCCACTTT.

The chain's CDR3 is CASSLGGASGNTIYF. For the CDR3, the DNA is TGTGCCAGCAGCTTAGGGGGGGCCTCTGGAAACACCATATATTTT. The chain couples TRBV7-2 to TRBJ1-3; D is perhaps TRBD1 (6 bases). Per the germline V gene, CDR1 is SGHTA and CDR2 is FQGNSA. V dropped 1 base and J dropped 0 bases, with 7 bases sitting between them. The CDR3 has 15 residues.